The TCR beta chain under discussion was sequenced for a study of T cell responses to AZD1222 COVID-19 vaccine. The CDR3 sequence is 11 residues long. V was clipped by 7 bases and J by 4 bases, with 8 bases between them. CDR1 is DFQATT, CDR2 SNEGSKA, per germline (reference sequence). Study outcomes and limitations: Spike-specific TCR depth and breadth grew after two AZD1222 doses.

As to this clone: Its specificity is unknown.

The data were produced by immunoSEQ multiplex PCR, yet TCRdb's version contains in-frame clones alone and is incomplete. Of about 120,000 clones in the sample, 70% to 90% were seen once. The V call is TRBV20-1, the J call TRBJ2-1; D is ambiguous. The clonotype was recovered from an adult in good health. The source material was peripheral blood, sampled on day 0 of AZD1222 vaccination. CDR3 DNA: TGCAGTGTTGCGGCTTACAATGAGCAGTTCTTC. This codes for CSVAAYNEQFF.